Listed below are T cell receptor beta chains from one sample, sequenced in a study of blood T cell repertoires in COVID-19. Method: immunoSEQ multiplex PCR; TCRdb's copy keeps in-frame clones and lacks some. This table holds over 350,000 clones, around 89% found once. The source material was PBMCs or T cells enriched from blood (not recorded which). Receptors originate from a woman in her twenties or thirties with acute COVID-19. The CDR3 runs from the conserved cysteine through the conserved F or W. D genes are given only for firm matches. Size is stated for part of the rows, as once, few or many counts, or as a class when the clone is expanded.

TRBV7-9,.,once,TRBJ1-2,CASSLLLGGYTF,TGTGCCAGCAGCCTGCTCCTAGGTGGCTACACCTTC
TRBV6-6,TRBD1,.,TRBJ2-7,CASSYKQGGPNEQYF,TGTGCCAGCAGTTACAAACAGGGGGGCCCCAACGAGCAGTACTTC
TRBV4-1,TRBD1,.,TRBJ1-5,CASSQVSGTGGQPQHF,TGCGCCAGCAGCCAAGTATCAGGGACAGGGGGCCAGCCCCAGCATTTT
TRBV5-6,TRBD2,.,TRBJ2-3,CASSLASGGAWDTDTQYF,TGTGCCAGCAGCTTGGCTAGCGGGGGGGCGTGGGACACAGATACGCAGTATTTT
TRBV7-3,.,.,TRBJ2-2,CASSLMPDIGELFF,TGTGCCAGCAGCTTAATGCCAGATATCGGGGAGCTGTTTTTT
TRBV10-1,TRBD2,.,TRBJ2-1,CASSEYERGGYNEQFF,TGCGCCAGCAGCGAGTACGAGCGGGGGGGCTACAATGAGCAGTTCTTC
TRBV19,TRBD1,.,TRBJ1-6,CASSFGTGNSPLHF,TGTGCCAGTAGCTTTGGGACAGGGAACTCACCCCTCCACTTT
TRBV5-1,.,.,TRBJ1-2,CASSLTGEGYTF,TGCGCCAGCAGCTTAACGGGGGAGGGCTACACCTTC
TRBV2,TRBD2,.,TRBJ2-1,CASSQTSGHYNEQFF,TGTGCCAGCAGCCAGACTAGCGGCCATTACAATGAGCAGTTCTTC
TRBV5-6,.,.,TRBJ1-2,CASSLNSFGYGYTF,TGTGCCAGCAGCTTGAACAGTTTTGGCTATGGCTACACCTTC
TRBV6-1,.,.,TRBJ1-2,CASSDRDKAYGYTF,TGTGCCAGCAGTGACCGGGACAAGGCCTATGGCTACACCTTC
TRBV6-5,.,few,TRBJ1-1,CASSEGDNTEAFF,TGTGCCAGTTCAGAGGGGGATAACACTGAAGCTTTCTTT
TRBV19,.,.,TRBJ2-5,CASSTTGTSKETQYF,TGTGCCAGTAGTACTACCGGGACTTCTAAAGAGACCCAGTACTTC
TRBV6-1,TRBD1,.,TRBJ1-2,CASSEAQGAIDGYTF,TGTGCCAGCAGTGAAGCACAGGGGGCCATCGACGGCTACACCTTC
TRBV20-1,.,.,TRBJ2-1,CSGGVYNEQFF,TGCAGTGGCGGGGTGTACAATGAGCAGTTCTTC
TRBV5-6,.,.,TRBJ1-4,CASSSTSGEKLFF,TGTGCCAGCAGCTCGACTAGCGGGGAAAAACTGTTTTTT
TRBV11-2,TRBD1,.,TRBJ1-1,CASSLYRDSEAFF,TGTGCCAGCAGCCTATACCGGGACAGTGAAGCTTTCTTT
TRBV7-2,TRBD1,.,TRBJ1-1,CASSQRTGDTEAFF,TGTGCCAGCAGCCAGAGGACAGGGGACACTGAAGCTTTCTTT
TRBV7-8,.,.,TRBJ2-2,CASSLVPQSTGELFF,TGTGCCAGCAGCTTAGTACCACAGTCCACCGGGGAGCTGTTTTTT
TRBV7-9,TRBD2,.,TRBJ2-7,CASSLRLAGSYEQYF,TGTGCCAGCAGCTTGCGACTAGCGGGGTCCTACGAGCAGTACTTC
TRBV30,.,.,TRBJ2-1,CAWSENRRAYNEQFF,TGTGCCTGGAGTGAAAACAGGCGAGCCTACAATGAGCAGTTCTTC
TRBV5-1,TRBD1,.,TRBJ2-5,CASSDGQGSQETQYF,TGCGCCAGCAGCGATGGACAGGGGTCCCAAGAGACCCAGTACTTC
TRBV6-6,.,.,TRBJ1-1,CASTREGRPAFF,TGTGCCAGCACTCGGGAGGGTCGCCCAGCTTTCTTT
TRBV5-5,.,.,TRBJ2-1,CASSFETLVRGPLAYNEQFF,TGTGCCAGCAGCTTTGAAACCCTAGTTCGAGGGCCTCTTGCCTACAATGAGCAGTTCTTC
TRBV27,.,once,TRBJ1-1,CASSLRGRTTEAFF,TGTGCCAGCAGTTTAAGGGGCCGCACCACTGAAGCTTTCTTT
TRBV3-1/TRBV3-2,TRBD1,.,TRBJ1-1,CASGPGQGAYTEAFF,TGTGCCAGCGGCCCGGGACAGGGGGCATATACTGAAGCTTTCTTT
TRBV4-1,TRBD1,once,TRBJ2-7,CASSRDSSYEQYF,TGCGCCAGCAGCCGGGACAGTTCCTACGAGCAGTACTTC
TRBV9,TRBD1,.,TRBJ1-2,CASVDGTGGGGYTF,TGTGCCAGCGTGGATGGGACAGGTGGGGGTGGCTACACCTTC
TRBV7-2,.,.,TRBJ1-6,CASSLGLLGRNSPLHF,TGTGCCAGCAGCTTAGGGTTACTGGGGAGGAATTCACCCCTCCACTTT
TRBV3-1/TRBV3-2,.,.,TRBJ2-1,CASSQLGYNEQFF,TGTGCCAGCAGCCAACTCGGGTACAATGAGCAGTTCTTC
TRBV6-5,TRBD1,once,TRBJ1-1,CASTRGDTEAFF,TGTGCCAGCACCAGGGGGGACACTGAAGCTTTCTTT
TRBV12-3/TRBV12-4,.,.,TRBJ1-4,CASSLNRAEKLFF,TGTGCCAGCAGTTTAAACAGGGCTGAAAAACTGTTTTTT
TRBV7-3,TRBD1,.,TRBJ1-1,CASSAKPRTGGANTEAFF,TGTGCCAGCAGCGCCAAGCCGAGGACAGGGGGGGCTAACACTGAAGCTTTCTTT
TRBV4-1,.,once,TRBJ1-5,CASSPVDTNQPQHF,TGCGCCAGCAGCCCAGTAGACACCAATCAGCCCCAGCATTTT
TRBV11-2,.,.,TRBJ1-1,CASSLARKVEGSGTEAFF,TGTGCCAGCAGCTTAGCACGGAAAGTTGAGGGCTCTGGGACTGAAGCTTTCTTT
TRBV4-1,TRBD2,.,TRBJ2-1,CASASGGSYNEQFF,TGCGCCAGCGCCTCGGGGGGCTCCTACAATGAGCAGTTCTTC
TRBV3-1/TRBV3-2,.,.,TRBJ2-2,CASSRSGVNTGELFF,TGTGCCAGCAGCCGATCAGGGGTGAACACCGGGGAGCTGTTTTTT
TRBV5-1,TRBD2,.,TRBJ2-5,CASSSKPSGGYQETQYF,TGCGCCAGCAGCTCGAAGCCTAGCGGGGGGTACCAAGAGACCCAGTACTTC
TRBV6-6,TRBD2,once,TRBJ2-1,CASSRALSGAQSSYNEQFF,TGTGCCAGCAGTCGGGCTCTAAGCGGGGCGCAAAGCTCCTACAATGAGCAGTTCTTC
TRBV6-1,.,.,TRBJ2-1,CASSESVVHNEQFF,TGTGCCAGCAGTGAAAGTGTAGTCCACAATGAGCAGTTCTTC
TRBV24-1,.,.,TRBJ2-3,CAASAGLTQYF,TGTGCCGCCTCGGCGGGGCTTACGCAGTATTTT
TRBV6-6,TRBD2,.,TRBJ2-2,CASSLGLAGALLNTGELFF,TGTGCCAGCAGTCTAGGACTAGCGGGGGCCCTCCTGAACACCGGGGAGCTGTTTTTT
TRBV5-8,TRBD1,.,TRBJ2-6,CASSLEGGGSGANVLTF,TGTGCCAGCAGCTTGGAAGGGGGCGGATCTGGGGCCAACGTCCTGACTTTC
TRBV5-1,TRBD1,.,TRBJ2-1,CASSKDRQGSEQFF,TGCGCCAGCAGCAAGGACAGGCAGGGAAGTGAGCAGTTCTTC
TRBV9,TRBD1,.,TRBJ2-7,CASSVAEGALYEQYF,TGTGCCAGCAGCGTAGCTGAGGGGGCGCTCTACGAGCAGTACTTC
TRBV6-5,TRBD2,.,TRBJ2-3,CASSRGGAQTDTQYF,TGTGCCAGCAGTCGCGGGGGGGCCCAGACAGATACGCAGTATTTT
TRBV6-4,TRBD1,.,TRBJ1-2,CASSDSGTGASHF,TGTGCCAGCAGTGACTCCGGGACAGGGGCATCTCACTTC
TRBV4-1,.,.,TRBJ2-7,CASSQANPGDYEQYF,TGCGCCAGCAGCCAAGCGAACCCCGGGGACTACGAGCAGTACTTC
TRBV11-2,.,.,TRBJ2-7,CASSPLRLSEQYF,TGTGCCAGCAGCCCCCTCCGACTTAGTGAGCAGTACTTC
TRBV5-8,.,.,TRBJ2-3,CASSPSIYSNQPQYF,TGTGCCAGCAGCCCCAGCATTTATAGCAATCAGCCCCAGTATTTT
TRBV14,.,.,TRBJ1-2,CASSQEGQSIGYTF,TGTGCCAGCAGCCAAGAAGGACAGTCTATTGGCTACACCTTC
TRBV7-2,.,once,TRBJ1-2,CASSLVSGNIYMGYTF,TGTGCCAGCAGCTTAGTCTCGGGGAATATCTATATGGGCTACACCTTC
TRBV19,.,.,TRBJ2-1,CASNSRSGFNPEQFF,TGTGCCAGTAACTCCCGATCGGGGTTTAACCCCGAGCAGTTCTTC
TRBV4-1,.,.,TRBJ2-7,CASSQDWAESSYEQYF,TGCGCCAGCAGCCAAGATTGGGCAGAAAGCTCCTACGAGCAGTACTTC